This T cell receptor beta chain was found in a study of vaccination and CD4 T cells after COVID-19 (dated 2022 in TCRdb). In the study overall: Every convalescent patient had a positive nasal swab PCR test for SARS-CoV-2, with mild disease in about nine patients and severe disease in one. The convalescent cohort comprised six males and four females, including two Hispanic individuals, seven Caucasians, two Asians and one multiracial person. Each participant got two doses of either the Pfizer-BioNTech BNT162b2 vaccine (n=8) or the Moderna mRNA-1273 vaccine (n=2). Post-COVID blood samples were collected from convalescent patients a median of approximately 93 days after diagnosis, with a range of about 35 to 170 days. Post-vaccine blood samples were obtained a median of about 77 days after the second vaccine dose, with a range of about 12 to 241 days. Overlapping spike peptide pools from SARS-CoV-2 and from the common cold coronaviruses HCoV-NL63, HCoV-OC43 and HCoV-229E were used as culture stimuli. As controls, cultures received a CEFX viral epitope pool (the positive control), an HIV-1 Nef peptide pool (the negative control), or no peptide at all. In under twelve COVID-19 convalescent patients and a few infection-naive healthy vaccine recipients, researchers compared the spike-specific CD4+ TCR repertoire from before mRNA vaccination with the repertoire from after.

This specimen's treatment or condition label, per the study, means: roughly 10-day PBMC culture with coronavirus spike peptide pools or control peptides (ViraFEST assay). The ViraFEST assay, used in the study, expanded antigen-specific T cells with peptide pools and then identified the expanded clonotypes through TCR sequencing. The convalescent patients' positive SARS-CoV-2 PCR tests were from March to December 2020, which was before the Alpha, Beta and Delta variants emerged in the United States. Each well held millions of PBMCs cultured with 10 ug/ml peptide pools in IMDM containing approximately 4.8% human AB serum and 9.5 to 10 IU/ml IL-2. On days 3 and 7, half of the culture medium was replaced with fresh IL-2-containing medium. Once the cells had been in culture for about 10 days, the EasySep CD4+ T cell isolation kit was used to isolate CD4+ T cells by negative selection. Ficoll-Paque Plus gradient centrifugation was used to isolate PBMCs from whole blood, and the isolated PBMCs were then either used fresh or cryopreserved at -140C. Triplicate wells were generally used for each culture condition.

The CDR3 holds 13 amino acids from the cysteine to the phenylalanine. Of the read, only the CDR3 DNA is kept; its 39 bases are in frame from base 1. Trimming at the junction amounts to 0 bases on V and 3 bases on J, and the germline ends lie 7 bases apart. CDR1 SGHRS and CDR2 YFSETQ are derived from the germline V gene. Remarks on this clonotype: This receptor's antigen is unknown. One base away there is no much larger clone; base qualities are not given.

Overall results and qualifications from the work: In convalescent patients, a median 86.3% of post-vaccine SARS-CoV-2-reactive clones were detected only after vaccination, and vaccine-specific priming was suggested by this finding. Of the vaccine-specific clones found in convalescent patients, nearly all (304 of 307) were mono-reactive for SARS-CoV-2 spike instead of being cross-reactive with common cold coronaviruses. Only a relatively small number of convalescent patients were included in the study, and early timepoints following natural infection were not analyzed. The median number of SARS-CoV-2-reactive clonotypes rose from 20 to 25 after infection to 38 after vaccination, but the change was not significant.

Library creation used PCR. DNA from cultured CD4+ T cells underwent TCR sequencing with the Oncomine TCR Beta short-read assay at the Johns Hopkins FTIC core. The QIAamp micro DNA kit was used to extract genomic DNA from the cultured CD4+ T cells. Oncomine TCR Beta libraries from cultured CD4+ T cells were pooled with unique dual indexes and sequenced on an Illumina iSeq 100. Turning to the authors' computational methods: Non-productive sequences were removed, and CDR3s not starting with C, not ending with F or W, or shorter than 7 amino acids were discarded. The MANAFEST web application identified antigen-specific clonotypes by comparing peptide-stimulated wells against reference wells and other culture wells. For a clone to be called positive, the clone needed an FDR below 0.05, an odds ratio above 5, and a productive frequency above 0.1% in at least two of three replicate wells. Clonotypes that were significantly expanded in both SARS-CoV-2 spike wells and at least one common cold coronavirus spike condition were defined as cross-reactive. Levenshtein distances (stringdist) and unrooted phylogenetic trees (ape) in R version 3.6.1 were used to assess CDR3 homology. Starting from the raw public reads, TCRdb applied fastp trimming at Q25, assembled clones with MiXCR and retained in-frame beta chains. Under each unique CDR3 protein, matching rows form one entry showing the most common genes and DNA. V and J calls and clone size were set by TCRdb, not the authors. The table for this sample lists about 13,000 distinct CDR3 sequences; roughly 40% of them were counted only once. The leading ten clones occupy roughly 15% of the sample.

The chain is assembled from TRBV5-1 and TRBJ2-7, with the D gene not confidently named. The receptor's source is a human donor who had recovered from COVID-19. The material sequenced was CD4+ T cells from blood, cultured in vitro. The CDR3 sequence is CASSLVGNYEQYF. DNA sequence: TGCGCCAGCAGCTTGGTAGGTAACTACGAGCAGTACTTC.